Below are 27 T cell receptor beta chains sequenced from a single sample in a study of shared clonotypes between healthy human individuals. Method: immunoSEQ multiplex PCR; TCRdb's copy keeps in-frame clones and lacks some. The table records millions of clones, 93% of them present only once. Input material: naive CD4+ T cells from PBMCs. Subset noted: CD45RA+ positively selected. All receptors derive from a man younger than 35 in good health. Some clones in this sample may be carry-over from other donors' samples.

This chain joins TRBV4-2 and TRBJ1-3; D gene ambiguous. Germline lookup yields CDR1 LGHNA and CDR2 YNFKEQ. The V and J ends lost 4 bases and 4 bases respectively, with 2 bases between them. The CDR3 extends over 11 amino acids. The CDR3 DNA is TGTGCCAGCAGCCGCGGAAACACCATATATTTT. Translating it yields CASSRGNTIYF.

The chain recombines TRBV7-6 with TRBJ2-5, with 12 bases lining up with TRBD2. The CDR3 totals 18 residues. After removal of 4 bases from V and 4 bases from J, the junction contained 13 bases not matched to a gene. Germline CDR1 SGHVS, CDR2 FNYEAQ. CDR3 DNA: TGTGCCAGCAGCTCCCGGAAAATGACTAGCGGGAGAATAGAGACCCAGTACTTC. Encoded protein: CASSSRKMTSGRIETQYF.

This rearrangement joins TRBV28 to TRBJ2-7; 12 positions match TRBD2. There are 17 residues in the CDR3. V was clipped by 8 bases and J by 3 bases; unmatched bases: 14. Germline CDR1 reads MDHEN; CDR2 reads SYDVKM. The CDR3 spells CASHSLRTSGRSYEQYF. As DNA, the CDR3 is TGTGCCAGCCACAGTTTACGCACTAGCGGGAGGAGCTACGAGCAGTACTTC.

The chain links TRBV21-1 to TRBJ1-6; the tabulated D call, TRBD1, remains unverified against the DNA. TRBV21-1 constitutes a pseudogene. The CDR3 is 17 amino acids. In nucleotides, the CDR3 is TGTGCCAGCAGCAAGGACATACGACAGACCTATAATTCACCCCTCCACTTT. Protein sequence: CASSKDIRQTYNSPLHF.

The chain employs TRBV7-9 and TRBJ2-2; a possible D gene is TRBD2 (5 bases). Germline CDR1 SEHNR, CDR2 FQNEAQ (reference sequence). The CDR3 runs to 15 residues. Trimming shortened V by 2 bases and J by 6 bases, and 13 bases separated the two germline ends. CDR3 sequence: CASSLRLASPGELFF. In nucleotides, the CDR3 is TGTGCCAGCAGCTTACGGCTAGCTTCTCCCGGGGAGCTGTTTTTT.

CDR3 in amino acids: CASSETGGTNNEQFF. CDR3 bases: TGCGCCAGCAGTGAGACAGGGGGGACGAACAATGAGCAGTTCTTC. The J gene is TRBJ2-1, the V gene TRBV10-2; 8 positions agree with TRBD1. From germline, CDR1 is WSHSY and CDR2 SAAADI. The CDR3 totals 15 residues. Trimming cost V 2 bases and J 5 bases; bases outside gene matches: 5.

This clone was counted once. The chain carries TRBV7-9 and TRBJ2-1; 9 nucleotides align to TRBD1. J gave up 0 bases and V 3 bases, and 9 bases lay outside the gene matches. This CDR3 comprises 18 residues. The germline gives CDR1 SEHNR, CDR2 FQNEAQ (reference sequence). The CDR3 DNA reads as TGTGCCAGCAGCTTGAATCGCGGACAGGGGAGCTCCTACAATGAGCAGTTCTTC. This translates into CASSLNRGQGSSYNEQFF.

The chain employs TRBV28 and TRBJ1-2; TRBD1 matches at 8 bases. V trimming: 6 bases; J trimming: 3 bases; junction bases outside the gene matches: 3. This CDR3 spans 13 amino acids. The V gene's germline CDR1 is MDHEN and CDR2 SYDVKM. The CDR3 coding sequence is TGTGCCAGCAGCCAGACAGGGGACTATGGCTACACCTTC. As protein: CASSQTGDYGYTF.

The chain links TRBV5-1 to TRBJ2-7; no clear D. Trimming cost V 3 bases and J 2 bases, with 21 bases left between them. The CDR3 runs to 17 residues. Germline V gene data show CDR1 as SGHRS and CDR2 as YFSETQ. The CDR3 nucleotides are TGCGCCAGCAGCTACGCTTCCAAGGACGGCAGGCCCTACGAGCAGTACTTC. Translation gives CASSYASKDGRPYEQYF. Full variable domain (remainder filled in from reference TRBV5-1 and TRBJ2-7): KAGVTQTPRYLIKTRGQQVTLSCSPISGHRSVSWYQQTPGQGLQFLFEYFSETQRNKGNFPGRFSGRQFSNSRSEMNVSTLELGDSALYLCASSYASKDGRPYEQYFGPGTRLTVT.

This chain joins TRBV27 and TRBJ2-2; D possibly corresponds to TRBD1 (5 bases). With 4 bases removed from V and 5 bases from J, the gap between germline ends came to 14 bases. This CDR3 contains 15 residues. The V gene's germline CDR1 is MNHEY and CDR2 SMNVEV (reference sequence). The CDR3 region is CASSSGRVITGELFF. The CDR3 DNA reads TGTGCCAGCAGTTCGGGCAGGGTGATAACCGGGGAGCTGTTTTTT.

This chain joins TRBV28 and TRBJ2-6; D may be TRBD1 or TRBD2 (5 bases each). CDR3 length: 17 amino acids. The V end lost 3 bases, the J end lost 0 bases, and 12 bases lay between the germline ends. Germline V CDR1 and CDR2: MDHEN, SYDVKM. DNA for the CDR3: TGTGCCAGCAGTTTGGAGGACACCCCCTCTGGGGCCAACGTCCTGACTTTC. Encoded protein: CASSLEDTPSGANVLTF.

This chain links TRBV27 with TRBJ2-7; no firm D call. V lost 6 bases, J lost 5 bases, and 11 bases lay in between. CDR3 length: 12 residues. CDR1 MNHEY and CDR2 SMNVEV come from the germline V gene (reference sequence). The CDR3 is CASRAQFHEQYF. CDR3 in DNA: TGTGCCAGCAGAGCACAGTTCCACGAGCAGTACTTC.

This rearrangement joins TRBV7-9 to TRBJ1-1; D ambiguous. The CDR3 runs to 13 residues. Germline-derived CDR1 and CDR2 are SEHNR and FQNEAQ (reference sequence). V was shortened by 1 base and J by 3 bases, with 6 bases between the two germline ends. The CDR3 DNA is TGTGCCAGCAGCTTAGGAACACACACTGAAGCTTTCTTT. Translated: CASSLGTHTEAFF.

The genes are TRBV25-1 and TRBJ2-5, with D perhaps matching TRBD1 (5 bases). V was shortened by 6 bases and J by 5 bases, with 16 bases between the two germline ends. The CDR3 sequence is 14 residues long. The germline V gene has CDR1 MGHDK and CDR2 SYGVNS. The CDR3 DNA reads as TGTGCCAGCAGCGACAGACAGAGGTGGGAGACCCAGTACTTC. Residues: CASSDRQRWETQYF.

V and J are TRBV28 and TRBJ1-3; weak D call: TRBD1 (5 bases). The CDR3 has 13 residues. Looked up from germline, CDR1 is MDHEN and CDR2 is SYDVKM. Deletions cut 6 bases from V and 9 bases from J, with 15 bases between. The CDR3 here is CASRAGAEATIYF. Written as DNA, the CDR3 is TGTGCCAGCAGGGCCGGGGCTGAGGCCACCATATATTTT.

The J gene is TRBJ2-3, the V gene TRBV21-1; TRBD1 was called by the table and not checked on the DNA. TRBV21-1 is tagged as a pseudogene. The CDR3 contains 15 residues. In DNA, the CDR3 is TGTGCCAGCATCTCCGCTTACAGGGGAGCAGATACGCAGTATTTT. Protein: CASISAYRGADTQYF.

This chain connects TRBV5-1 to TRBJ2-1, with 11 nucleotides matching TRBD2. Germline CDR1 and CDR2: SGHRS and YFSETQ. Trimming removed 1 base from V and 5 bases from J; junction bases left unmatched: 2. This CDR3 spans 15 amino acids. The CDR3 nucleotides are TGCGCCAGCAGCTTGATAGCGGGAGGGGACAATGAGCAGTTCTTC. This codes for CASSLIAGGDNEQFF.

CDR3 amino acids: CASSKGELPWRTEAFF. In DNA form, the CDR3 reads TGTGCCAGCAGTAAAGGGGAGCTTCCATGGCGTACTGAAGCTTTCTTT. This rearrangement joins TRBV7-2 to TRBJ1-1, with D maybe TRBD1 (5 bases). Between the trimmed V and J ends, which lost 6 bases and 5 bases, there was a span of 22 bases. Germline loops: CDR1 SGHTA, CDR2 FQGNSA. The CDR3 is 16 residues long. Drawing the rest from reference TRBV7-2 and TRBJ1-1, the complete variable domain is GAGVSQSPSNKVTEKGKDVELRCDPISGHTALYWYRQSLGQGLEFLIYFQGNSAPDKSGLPSDRFSAERTGGSVSTLTIQRTQQEDSAVYLCASSKGELPWRTEAFFGQGTRLTVV.

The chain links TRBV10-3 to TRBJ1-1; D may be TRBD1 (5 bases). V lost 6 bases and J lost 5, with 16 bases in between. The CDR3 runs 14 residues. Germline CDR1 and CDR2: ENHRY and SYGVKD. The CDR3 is CAISVFGGTTEAFF. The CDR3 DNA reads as TGTGCCATCAGCGTCTTCGGGGGAACAACTGAAGCTTTCTTT.

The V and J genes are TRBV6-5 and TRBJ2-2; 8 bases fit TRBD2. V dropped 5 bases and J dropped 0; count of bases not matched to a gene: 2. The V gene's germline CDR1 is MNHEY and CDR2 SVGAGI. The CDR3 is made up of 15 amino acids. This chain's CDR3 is CASSRLATNTGELFF. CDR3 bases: TGTGCCAGCAGTAGACTAGCGACGAACACCGGGGAGCTGTTTTTT.

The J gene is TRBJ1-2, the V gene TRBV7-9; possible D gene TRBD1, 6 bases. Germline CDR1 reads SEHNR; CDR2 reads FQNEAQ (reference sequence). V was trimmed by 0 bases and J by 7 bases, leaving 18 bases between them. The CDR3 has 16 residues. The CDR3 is CASSLAYGAGAAGYTF. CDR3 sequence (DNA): TGTGCCAGCAGCTTAGCGTACGGGGCAGGGGCGGCTGGCTACACCTTC.

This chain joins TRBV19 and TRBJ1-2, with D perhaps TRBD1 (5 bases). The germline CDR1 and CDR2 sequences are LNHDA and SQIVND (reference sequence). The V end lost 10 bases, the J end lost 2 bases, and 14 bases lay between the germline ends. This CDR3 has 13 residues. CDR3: CATTRRQNYGYTF. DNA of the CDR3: TGTGCCACCACCCGGCGACAGAACTATGGCTACACCTTC.

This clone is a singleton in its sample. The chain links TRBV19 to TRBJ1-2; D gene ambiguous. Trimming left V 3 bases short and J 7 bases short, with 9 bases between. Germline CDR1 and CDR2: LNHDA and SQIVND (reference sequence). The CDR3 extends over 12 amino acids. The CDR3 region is CASSISAGGYTF. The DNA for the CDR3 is TGTGCCAGTAGTATTAGTGCGGGTGGCTACACCTTC.

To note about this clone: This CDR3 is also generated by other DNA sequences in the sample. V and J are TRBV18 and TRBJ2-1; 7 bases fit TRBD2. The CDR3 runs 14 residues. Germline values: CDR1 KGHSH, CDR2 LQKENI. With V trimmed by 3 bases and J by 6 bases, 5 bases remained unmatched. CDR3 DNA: TGTGCCAGCTCACCTCCGGGACTACCCAATGAGCAGTTCTTC. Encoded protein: CASSPPGLPNEQFF. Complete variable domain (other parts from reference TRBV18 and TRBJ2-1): NAGVMQNPRHLVRRRGQEARLRCSPMKGHSHVYWYRQLPEEGLKFMVYLQKENIIDESGMPKERFSAEFPKEGPSILRIQQVVRGDSAAYFCASSPPGLPNEQFFGPGTRLTVL.

CDR3 bases: TGTGCCAGCAGTTTTCGCACGATTAGCAATCAGCCCCAGCATTTT. Amino acids: CASSFRTISNQPQHF. This sequence joins TRBV28 and TRBJ1-5; D is unclear. The CDR3 runs 15 residues. The germline CDR1 and CDR2 sequences are MDHEN and SYDVKM. V was cut by 3 bases and J by 0 bases, with 9 bases left in between.

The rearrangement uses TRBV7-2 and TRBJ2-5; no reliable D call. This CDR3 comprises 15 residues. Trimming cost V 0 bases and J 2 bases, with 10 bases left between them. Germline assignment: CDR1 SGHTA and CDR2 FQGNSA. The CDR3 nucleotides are TGTGCCAGCAGCTTAGCCTCGGCAGAGCAAGAGACCCAGTACTTC. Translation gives CASSLASAEQETQYF.

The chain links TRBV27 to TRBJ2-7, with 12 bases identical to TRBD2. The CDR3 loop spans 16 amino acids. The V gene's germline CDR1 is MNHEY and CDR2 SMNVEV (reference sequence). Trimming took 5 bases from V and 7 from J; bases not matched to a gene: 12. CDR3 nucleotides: TGTGCCAGCAGTACAATTCTAGCGGGAGGGCCGGGGGAGCAGTACTTC. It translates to CASSTILAGGPGEQYF.